This TCR beta chain was identified in a study of siplizumab effects on memory and regulatory T cells. Study-level results: Naive T cells were seemingly more diverse than memory cells, and major contributions to the alloresponse seemed to be made by them.

This clone has more than one count but fewer than ten. What it binds is unknown. The germline V gene encodes CDR1 MNHEY and CDR2 SMNVEV (reference sequence). J was trimmed by 1 base and V by 7 bases; bases with no gene match: 9. CDR3 size: 15 residues. The data were produced by immunoSEQ multiplex PCR, yet TCRdb's version contains in-frame clones alone and is incomplete. This sample carries roughly 9,000 clones, roughly two thirds of them seen once, and the ten largest clones take about two thirds. Unstimulated naive, memory, effector memory and TEMRA subsets were sequenced, and this was done in a few donor pairs.

The chain carries TRBV27 and TRBJ1-1; 7 nucleotides agree with TRBD1. The material sequenced was effector memory CD8+ T cells sorted from blood. Subset meaning: unstimulated CD8+ effector memory T cells. The source of this sequence is a human donor in good health. The CDR3 nucleotides read TGTGCCAGCACCCCCTCGACAGGGTCGAACACTGAAGCTTTCTTT. Translation gives CASTPSTGSNTEAFF.